Listed below are T cell receptor beta chains from one sample, sequenced in a study of identical twins. TCRdb processed the 5' RACE reads anew with MiXCR; each CDR3 protein has one entry. The sample lists 200,000 to 300,000 distinct CDR3 sequences; 10% to 15% were seen once. These data are also associated with another study on yellow fever vaccine responses in identical twins.

The material sequenced was memory (CD45RO+) T cells sorted from blood. These receptors originate from a woman younger than 35 in good health. The CDR3 runs from the conserved cysteine through the conserved F or W. A D gene is named only where the DNA matches it firmly. Clone size is shown for a subset of rows, as once, few, many or a class of expanded clone.

J | D | length | size | V | CDR3 | DNA
TRBJ2-7 | TRBD2 | 17 | few | TRBV6-5 | CASSYAASGSFMYEQYF | TGTGCCAGCAGTTATGCGGCTAGCGGGAGTTTCATGTACGAGCAGTACTTC
TRBJ2-5 | TRBD1 | 15 | . | TRBV24-1 | CATSDHGTGQETQYF | TGTGCCACCAGTGACCATGGGACAGGTCAAGAGACCCAGTACTTC
TRBJ2-1 | TRBD1 | 15 | few | TRBV7-2 | CASSLKVGQVNEQFF | TGTGCCAGCAGCTTAAAGGTTGGACAGGTCAATGAGCAGTTCTTC
TRBJ2-3 | TRBD2 | 18 | . | TRBV20-1 | CSARGGTSGRGGTDTQYF | TGCAGTGCCCGAGGGGGGACTAGCGGGAGAGGGGGCACAGATACGCAGTATTTT
TRBJ2-1 | TRBD1 | 14 | many | TRBV6-5 | CASSLGTGMGEQFF | TGTGCCAGCAGTCTAGGGACAGGGATGGGTGAGCAGTTCTTC
TRBJ2-5 | . | 14 | few | TRBV15 | CATSRDLGAETQYF | TGTGCCACCAGCAGAGATCTGGGGGCGGAGACCCAGTACTTC
TRBJ2-2 | . | 16 | few | TRBV5-1 | CASSPAWGRDIGELFF | TGCGCCAGCAGCCCGGCCTGGGGGCGAGATATCGGGGAGCTGTTTTTT
TRBJ2-3 | . | 13 | few | TRBV7-2 | CASSVRDVNTQYF | TGTGCCAGCAGCGTCCGGGATGTCAATACGCAGTATTTT
TRBJ2-1 | TRBD1 | 14 | . | TRBV10-3 | CATRGQGAYNEQFF | TGTGCCACCAGGGGACAGGGAGCCTACAATGAGCAGTTCTTC
TRBJ2-7 | . | 14 | . | TRBV7-2 | CASSLGTQGLGQYF | TGTGCCAGCAGCTTAGGCACTCAGGGTCTCGGGCAGTACTTC
TRBJ2-3 | . | 14 | many | TRBV11-3 | CASSLGGSGDTQYF | TGTGCCAGCAGCTTAGGAGGTAGCGGAGATACGCAGTATTTT
TRBJ2-4 | . | 13 | many | TRBV6-6 | CATRLIAKNIQYF | TGTGCCACCAGACTGATAGCCAAAAACATTCAGTACTTC
TRBJ2-5 | TRBD1 | 13 | few | TRBV6-1 | CASTDPTGVTQYF | TGTGCCAGCACCGACCCGACAGGGGTGACCCAGTACTTC
TRBJ2-3 | TRBD2 | 17 | many | TRBV20-1 | CSAPLPRGLAGTDTQYF | TGCAGTGCTCCCTTACCGAGAGGACTAGCGGGCACAGATACGCAGTATTTT
TRBJ2-1 | TRBD1 | 17 | . | TRBV20-1 | CCARVASAGGEYNEQFF | TGCTGTGCTAGAGTGGCGTCTGCAGGGGGCGAGTACAATGAGCAGTTCTTC
TRBJ2-7 | TRBD2 | 14 | many | TRBV3-1 | CASSLAGTRSEQYF | TGTGCCAGCAGCCTAGCCGGGACTAGGAGCGAGCAGTACTTC
TRBJ2-6 | TRBD1 | 16 | once | TRBV2 | CASSYPTGAGANVLTF | TGTGCCAGCAGTTACCCCACAGGGGCCGGGGCCAACGTCCTGACTTTC
TRBJ2-5 | . | 15 | many | TRBV2 | CATLGGGQLQETQYF | TGTGCCACCCTTGGGGGTGGACAATTACAAGAGACCCAGTACTTC
TRBJ2-4 | . | 16 | many | TRBV29-1 | CSVVRALGKPKNIQYF | TGCAGCGTAGTCCGGGCCCTAGGTAAACCCAAAAACATTCAGTACTTC
TRBJ2-1 | . | 13 | few | TRBV9 | CASSSRARNEQFF | TGTGCCAGCAGCTCCCGAGCTAGGAATGAGCAGTTCTTC
TRBJ2-3 | . | 16 | . | TRBV7-2 | CASSLTTLRKTDTQYF | TGTGCCAGCAGCTTAACAACCCTCCGAAAAACAGATACGCAGTATTTT
TRBJ1-4 | . | 14 | . | TRBV2 | CASSPGLRNEKLFF | TGTGCCAGCAGCCCGGGACTAAGGAATGAAAAACTGTTTTTT
TRBJ2-3 | . | 15 | many | TRBV2 | CASPAEGASTDTQYF | TGTGCCAGCCCCGCGGAGGGGGCTAGCACAGATACGCAGTATTTT